The source of this T cell receptor beta chain is a study of T cells in Graves' hyperthyroidism and ophthalmopathy. TCR beta CDR3 regions were amplified from RNA transcripts. Researchers ran a first-round RT-PCR on the TCR CDR3 using the HTBI primer set. TCRdb independently ran MiXCR on the multiplex PCR reads; one entry per CDR3 protein. Here the sample spans about 560,000 distinct CDR3 sequences, 16% being singletons. This clonotype turned up a few times. Trimming stripped 0 bases from V and 3 bases from J, with 6 bases between. CDR1 is LGHNA, CDR2 YNFKEQ, per germline. The CDR3 spans 13 residues. The sequenced sample consisted of blood. The rearrangement links TRBV4-2 to TRBJ2-7, with D unclear. The source is a young woman with Graves' hyperthyroidism. The DNA of the CDR3 is TGTGCCAGCAGCCAAGATATAGGCTACGAGCAGTACTTC. Translating it yields CASSQDIGYEQYF.